Below, one TCR beta chain is given with its context. This entry belongs to a study of blood T cell repertoires in COVID-19. Study-wide background: The origin of the acute and convalescent COVID-19 samples was the United States, Italy and Spain. T cells, B-cell-depleted T cells, or PBMCs provided the cDNA or gDNA that served as material.

The CDR3 loop spans 17 amino acids. The V and J ends lost 5 bases and 7 bases, in that order; junction bases with no gene match: 16. Germline V gives CDR1 SGHRS, CDR2 YFSETQ. Source study methods: Reference gene primer amplification yielded estimated nucleated cell counts. Sequenced by immunoSEQ multiplex PCR; TCRdb stores in-frame clones only, minus some. That table is the source of V, J and clone size, and D and trimming were worked out from the DNA. Of some 48,000 clones listed, approximately 89% are singletons. The origin of this receptor is a woman of 80 years or more with acute or convalescent COVID-19. The material sequenced was peripheral blood. The rearrangement joins TRBV5-1 to TRBJ2-1; 9 bases agree with TRBD2. The CDR3 here is CASRPSVFAGGMNEQFF. The CDR3 bases are TGCGCCAGCAGACCCTCGGTGTTTGCGGGGGGGATGAATGAGCAGTTCTTC. The whole variable domain, remainder taken from reference TRBV5-1 and TRBJ2-1, is KAGVTQTPRYLIKTRGQQVTLSCSPISGHRSVSWYQQTPGQGLQFLFEYFSETQRNKGNFPGRFSGRQFSNSRSEMNVSTLELGDSALYLCASRPSVFAGGMNEQFFGPGTRLTVL.